This is a list of T cell receptor beta chains from one sample in a study of cytomegalovirus exposure and HLA in healthy donors. Using immunoSEQ multiplex PCR, the repertoire was profiled, and TCRdb retains in-frame clones only, with some absent. The sample records under 200,000 clones, about 90% being singletons. Sequencing was done on a sample of PBMCs. Source of these receptors: a woman younger than 35 in good health and CMV-seropositive. The CDR3 runs from the conserved cysteine through the conserved F or W. D genes are given only for firm matches. The size of a clone is reported for some rows only, either as once, few or many, or as a class for expanded clones.

J gene | D gene | clone size | V gene | CDR3 DNA | CDR3 protein
TRBJ1-6 | NA | NA | TRBV5-4 | TGTGCCAGCAGTTCGGTAAATACAGGGTATAATTCACCCCTCCACTTT | CASSSVNTGYNSPLHF
TRBJ1-6 | TRBD1 | NA | TRBV27 | TGTGCCAGCGGTGACAGGGGTATTAGTTCACCCCTCCACTTT | CASGDRGISSPLHF
TRBJ2-3 | TRBD2 | once | TRBV4-2 | TGTGCCAGCAGCCAAGAGGAGGCGGGAGTCTACAACGCCCAAGATACGCAGTATTTT | CASSQEEAGVYNAQDTQYF
TRBJ2-2 | NA | NA | TRBV7-9 | TGTGCCAGCAGCCCACCAGGACAGCTGGAGCTGTTTTTT | CASSPPGQLELFF
TRBJ1-1 | NA | NA | TRBV6-1 | TGTGCCAGCGCGGCCCCGTTTGGAGCTTTCTTT | CASAAPFGAFF
TRBJ2-2 | TRBD2 | NA | TRBV5-4 | TGTGCCAGCAGCTTGGGACGAGCGGGGGGCCCCACCGGGGAGCTGTTTTTT | CASSLGRAGGPTGELFF
TRBJ2-3 | TRBD2 | NA | TRBV25-1 | TGTGCCAGCAGTGGGGTAGCGGGGGGGCCCAGCACAGATACGCAGTATTTT | CASSGVAGGPSTDTQYF
TRBJ2-7 | TRBD1 | NA | TRBV4-1 | TGCGCCAGCAGCCAAGCTCAGGGGGCCGGCTACGAGCAGTACTTC | CASSQAQGAGYEQYF
TRBJ2-7 | TRBD2 | NA | TRBV19 | TGTGCCAGTAGTATAGCTAGCGGGAGCTCCTACGAGCAGTACTTC | CASSIASGSSYEQYF
TRBJ1-5 | NA | NA | TRBV29-1 | TGCAGCGTTGGGACTCGGGGGACCCAGCATTTT | CSVGTRGTQHF
TRBJ2-1 | TRBD2 | NA | TRBV5-4 | TGTGCCAGCAGCGTCGTAGGACTAGCGGGGGGGCCAGGTGAGCAGTTCTTC | CASSVVGLAGGPGEQFF
TRBJ1-6 | TRBD1 | NA | TRBV6-5 | TGTGCCAGCAGTGGGGGGCGACAGGGGCCTAGGGCCCTCCACTTT | CASSGGRQGPRALHF
TRBJ1-2 | NA | NA | TRBV5-5 | TGTGCCAGCAGCTTACAGGGAGAGGCCTATGGCTACACCTTC | CASSLQGEAYGYTF
TRBJ2-3 | TRBD1 | NA | TRBV5-4 | TGTGCCAGCAGCTACGGACAGGGGGGCGGCACAGATACGCAGTATTTT | CASSYGQGGGTDTQYF
TRBJ1-2 | NA | NA | TRBV29-1 | TGCAGCGTTGACAAGGGGGCTAACTATGGCTACACCTTC | CSVDKGANYGYTF
TRBJ2-5 | TRBD2 | NA | TRBV6-6 | TGTGCCAGCAGTTACTCGACCCTAGGCGGGGGGGAGACCCAGTACTTC | CASSYSTLGGGETQYF
TRBJ1-2 | TRBD1 | NA | TRBV6-1 | TGTGCCAGCAGTAACAGGGGGTATGGCTACACCTTC | CASSNRGYGYTF
TRBJ1-2 | NA | NA | TRBV5-1 | TGCGCCAGCAGCTTGGTGGGGAGCTCTCCGAGAAACTATGGCTACACCTTC | CASSLVGSSPRNYGYTF
TRBJ1-5 | TRBD1 | NA | TRBV28 | TGTGCCACCCTTCAGACAGGGGGTGGCAATCAGCCCCAGCATTTT | CATLQTGGGNQPQHF
TRBJ2-1 | NA | NA | TRBV7-2 | TGTGCCAGCAGCGGTCCGGGAGCCTGGGATGAGCAGTTCTTC | CASSGPGAWDEQFF
TRBJ2-1 | TRBD2 | NA | TRBV5-8 | TGTGCCAGCAGCGGGAGGGTGGGAGAGCAGTTCTTC | CASSGRVGEQFF
TRBJ2-2 | NA | NA | TRBV11-2 | TGTGCCAGCAGCCCGATAGGGGGGAACACCGGGGAGCTGTTTTTT | CASSPIGGNTGELFF
TRBJ2-5 | TRBD1 | NA | TRBV6-5 | TGTGCCAGCAGTTCGCCCGGGACAGGGAAAGAGACCCAGTACTTC | CASSSPGTGKETQYF
TRBJ2-3 | TRBD2 | once | TRBV19 | TGTGCCAGTAAAAATTGGGCCGGGAGGTTCAACTTCGACTACACAGATACGCAGTATTTT | CASKNWAGRFNFDYTDTQYF
TRBJ2-4 | NA | NA | TRBV4-1 | TGCGCCAGCAGCCAAGTTGGGAGATCCCTTTTAGCCAAAAACATTCAGTACTTC | CASSQVGRSLLAKNIQYF
TRBJ2-6 | NA | NA | TRBV7-9 | TGTGCCAGCAGCTTAGGGGTGTTCCGGGTCGGGGCCAACGTCCTGACTTTC | CASSLGVFRVGANVLTF
TRBJ2-3 | TRBD2 | NA | TRBV25-1 | TGTGCCAGCAGCGCCGGGACTAGCGGCTGGGATACGCAGTATTTT | CASSAGTSGWDTQYF
TRBJ1-2 | TRBD1 | NA | TRBV7-2 | TGTGCCAGCAGCACTACAGGGGCTAACTATGGCTACACCTTC | CASSTTGANYGYTF
TRBJ1-5 | TRBD1 | few | TRBV30 | TGTGCCTGGAGTGACAGGGGTGGTCAGCCCCAGCATTTT | CAWSDRGGQPQHF
TRBJ2-2 | NA | NA | TRBV6-6 | TGTGCCAGCAGTTACTCGCAGGGGGGCCAAACCGGGGAGCTGTTTTTT | CASSYSQGGQTGELFF
TRBJ1-2 | NA | once | TRBV28 | TGTGCCAGCAGACCCGGACTGTCAGCTAACTATGGCTACACCTTC | CASRPGLSANYGYTF
TRBJ2-2 | NA | NA | TRBV7-7 | TGTGCCAGCAGCTTCGCAGGGGCGGGCACCGGGGAGCTGTTTTTT | CASSFAGAGTGELFF
TRBJ1-5 | NA | NA | TRBV6-6 | TGTGCCAGCAGTTACTCGGCCAGGGGTGGCAATCAGCCCCAGCATTTT | CASSYSARGGNQPQHF
TRBJ1-4 | NA | NA | TRBV5-1 | TGCGCCAGCAGCTTGCGCACAGGGACTAATGAAAAACTGTTTTTT | CASSLRTGTNEKLFF
TRBJ1-2 | NA | NA | TRBV7-9 | TGTGCCAGCAGCCCCCTCCCTCTCCGGGGAGGCTATGGCTACACCTTC | CASSPLPLRGGYGYTF
TRBJ2-7 | TRBD1 | once | TRBV6-5 | TGTGCCAGCAGTCCGGGACAGGGCGCCGAGCAGTACTTC | CASSPGQGAEQYF
TRBJ2-7 | TRBD2 | NA | TRBV5-4 | TGTGCCAGCAGCTGGGGGACTAGCGGTGGCTACGAGCAGTACTTC | CASSWGTSGGYEQYF
TRBJ2-3 | TRBD1 | NA | TRBV9 | TGTGCCAGCAGCGTAGGGCAGGGGGTTGCAGATACGCAGTATTTT | CASSVGQGVADTQYF
TRBJ2-6 | NA | NA | TRBV7-6 | TGTGCCAGCAGCTTAGGCGGGATCTCTGGGGCCAACGTCCTGACTTTC | CASSLGGISGANVLTF
TRBJ1-4 | NA | NA | TRBV18 | TGTGCCAGCTCACCGGGACACCGGGATGAAAAACTGTTTTTT | CASSPGHRDEKLFF
TRBJ2-1 | TRBD1 | NA | TRBV4-1 | TGCGCCAGCAGTTCTCCAGACAGGGTCCATTTAAGTGAGCAGTTCTTC | CASSSPDRVHLSEQFF
TRBJ1-2 | TRBD1 | NA | TRBV6-6 | TGTGCCAGCAGTTTCCAGACAGGGAACCCGAACTATGGCTACACCTTC | CASSFQTGNPNYGYTF
TRBJ2-5 | NA | NA | TRBV5-1 | TGCGCCAGCAGCTTGGTGGGCCTGCGAGAGACCCAGTACTTC | CASSLVGLRETQYF
TRBJ2-1 | TRBD2 | NA | TRBV18 | TGTGCCAGCTCACCTCAACTAGCGGGAGGACGGAATGAGCAGTTCTTC | CASSPQLAGGRNEQFF
TRBJ2-3 | NA | NA | TRBV5-4 | TGTGCCAGCAGCTTGGCGGGGGATGATACGCAGTATTTT | CASSLAGDDTQYF
TRBJ1-6 | TRBD1 | NA | TRBV6-5 | TGTGCCAGCAGACGCATAGGGACAGGCGATTCACCCCTCCACTTT | CASRRIGTGDSPLHF
TRBJ2-7 | NA | few | TRBV5-1 | TGCGCCAGCAGAGTGGACAACGAGCAGTACTTC | CASRVDNEQYF